This T cell receptor beta chain was captured in a study of T cell responses to AZD1222 COVID-19 vaccine (dated by TCRdb to the early 2020s). For the wider study: A total of approximately 230 trial participants underwent TCR sequencing, of whom 207 received two doses of AZD1222 and some 26 received two doses of the MenACWY control vaccine. Trial participants were enrolled by age into subgroups of 18-55, 56-69 and 70-plus years, and about 150, 27 and 61 TCR-sequenced participants, respectively, were included in these subgroups.

CDR1 SGHTA and CDR2 FQGTGA are derived from the germline V gene. Cut back by 0 bases and 1 base, the V and J ends lie 9 bases apart. The CDR3 covers 15 residues, taking in both the cysteine and the phenylalanine. Solely the CDR3 DNA is kept, with 45 bases framed from the first base. Summary of the overall study and its limitations: Conclusions about previously exposed vaccinees are limited because only a handful of AZD1222 recipients were SARS-CoV-2 seropositive at baseline. Spike-specific TCR breadth and depth rose significantly after two AZD1222 doses compared with day 0 and with MenACWY recipients. The whole spike protein was spanned by vaccine-associated CD4 TCRs, and dominant responses were seen in regions 160-218 and 743-854. Reportedly, close to half of the unique spike-specific TCRs recognized epitopes lying outside the regions that are mutated in the B.1.351 and B.1.1.7 variants. Because no day 14 peak-response samples were available, the repertoires could be characterized only after the peak T cell response. The 56-69-year group was small, and its depth increase did not reach significance, likely because of low power. Participants were mostly white British and included more females than males, and it was suggested by the authors that clonal diversity may have been underestimated.

The label giving this sample's time point can be read as: baseline before first vaccination. The treatment or condition label, read with the paper, signifies: meningococcal conjugate vaccine given as trial control. Samples from vaccinated people were obtained from the UK trials COV001 and COV002, which included a single-blind randomized controlled phase 2/3 trial of AZD1222 (ChAdOx1 nCoV-19) in healthy adults. For TCRbeta chain sequencing, PBMC samples were collected from trial participants at day 0 and at day 28 after the second dose. The CDR3 regions of human TCRbeta chains were subjected to immunosequencing. Concerning the study's data processing: Repertoire TCRs were checked for matches against a reference library of SARS-CoV-2-specific TCRs that had been generated using the MIRA antigen-specificity platform. Breadth was defined as the fraction of unique TCRs that were SARS-CoV-2-associated. Depth was defined as the fraction of total T cells that were SARS-CoV-2-associated. Using the MIRA data, each spike-specific TCR was mapped to the spike region that the TCR reacts to and placed in a CD4 or CD8 class. Log10-transformed breadth and depth values were compared by one-way ANOVA with Sidak's multiple comparisons tests. In TCRdb, the immuneACCESS table is reduced to in-frame sequences with V and J assigned. These tables do not hold every clone; where another copy was compared, an unresolved V gene accounts for under half, and the others remain unexplained. V and J calls and clone size are as listed in that table; D and trimming were resolved from the DNA. Recorded for this sample are some 150,000 clones; 80% to 95% of them occurred a single time. The ten largest clones represent roughly 2.9% of the sample.

This clone showed up just once. Its antigen is still unknown. No much larger clonotype is one base removed from it; base qualities were not supplied. The chain couples TRBV7-3 to TRBJ1-1; the D segment could be TRBD1, given 5 matching bases. Sequenced here: peripheral blood, sampled on day 0 of MenACWY control vaccination. The clonotype was recovered from an adult in good health. DNA sequence: TGTGCCAGCAGCTTAACGGGGCAGAGGAACACTGAAGCTTTCTTT. This sequence encodes CASSLTGQRNTEAFF.